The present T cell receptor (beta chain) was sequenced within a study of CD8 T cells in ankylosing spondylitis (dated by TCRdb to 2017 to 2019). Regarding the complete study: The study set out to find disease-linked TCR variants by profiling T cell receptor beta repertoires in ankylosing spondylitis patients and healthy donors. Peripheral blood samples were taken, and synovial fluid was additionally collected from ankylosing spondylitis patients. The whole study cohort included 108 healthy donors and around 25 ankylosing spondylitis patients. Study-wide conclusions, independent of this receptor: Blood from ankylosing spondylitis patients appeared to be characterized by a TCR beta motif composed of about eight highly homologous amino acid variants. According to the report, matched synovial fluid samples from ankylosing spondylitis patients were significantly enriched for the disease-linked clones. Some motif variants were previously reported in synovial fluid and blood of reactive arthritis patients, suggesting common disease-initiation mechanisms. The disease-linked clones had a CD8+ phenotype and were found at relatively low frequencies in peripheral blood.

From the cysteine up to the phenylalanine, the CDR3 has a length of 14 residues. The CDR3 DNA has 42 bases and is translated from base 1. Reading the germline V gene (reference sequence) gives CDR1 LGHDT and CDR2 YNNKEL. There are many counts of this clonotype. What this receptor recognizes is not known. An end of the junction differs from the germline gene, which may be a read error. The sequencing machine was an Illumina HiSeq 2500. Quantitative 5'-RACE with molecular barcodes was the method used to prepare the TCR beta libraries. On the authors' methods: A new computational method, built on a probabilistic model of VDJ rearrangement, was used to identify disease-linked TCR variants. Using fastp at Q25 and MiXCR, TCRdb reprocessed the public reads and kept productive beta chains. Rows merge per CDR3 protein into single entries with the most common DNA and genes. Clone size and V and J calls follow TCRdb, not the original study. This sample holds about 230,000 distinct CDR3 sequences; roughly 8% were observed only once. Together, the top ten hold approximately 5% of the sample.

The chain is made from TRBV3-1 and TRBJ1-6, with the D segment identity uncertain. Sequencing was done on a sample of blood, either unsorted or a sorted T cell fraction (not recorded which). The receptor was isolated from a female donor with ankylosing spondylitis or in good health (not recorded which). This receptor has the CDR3 CASTQAALNSPLHF. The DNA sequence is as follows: TGTGCCAGCACCCAAGCGGCTTTAAATTCACCCCTCCACTTT.